A single T cell receptor beta chain is shown here with its context. TCRdb processed the 5' RACE reads anew with MiXCR; each CDR3 protein has one entry. This sample has roughly 71,000 distinct CDR3 sequences; 3.9% occur once, and the top ten carry about 1.5%. This sample was taken from a study of neurological immune-mediated disorders. Germline V gives CDR1 SEHNR, CDR2 FQNEAQ (reference sequence). The V gene lost 0 bases and the J gene lost 1 base, with 17 bases spanning the gap. CDR3 length: 18 residues. The clonotype originates from a man aged 25 to 40 with multiple sclerosis. V usage is TRBV7-9 and J usage is TRBJ2-3; a weak D match, TRBD2 (5 bases). Sequencing used PBMCs. The CDR3 sequence: CASSLATMSPWGTDTQYF. The CDR3 DNA follows: TGTGCCAGCAGCTTAGCGACTATGAGCCCATGGGGCACAGATACGCAGTATTTT.